This is a list of T cell receptor beta chains from one sample in a study of PD-L1 blockade in urothelial cancer. Using immunoSEQ multiplex PCR, the repertoire was profiled, and TCRdb retains in-frame clones only, with some absent. The repertoire has around 34,000 clones, roughly 80% of them found once; the top ten carry roughly 15%. The source was PBMCs, collected around atezolizumab (anti-PD-L1) treatment. Receptors originate from an older man with urothelial cancer. Both conserved end residues are part of each CDR3. The order of the fields is clone size, D gene, J gene, V gene, CDR3 DNA, CDR3 protein. A D gene is named only where the DNA matches it firmly. The size entry is marked missing in some rows and otherwise reads once, few, many or a size class.

>-|-|TRBJ2-7|TRBV9
TGTGCCAGCAGCGTAGCAGGTAGCGGCTCCTACGAGCAGTACTTC
CASSVAGSGSYEQYF
>-|TRBD2|TRBJ2-1|TRBV4-1
TGCGCCAGCAGCCAAGGGCTAGCGGGAGGTCTGTATGACAATGAGCAGTTCTTC
CASSQGLAGGLYDNEQFF
>-|TRBD1|TRBJ2-5|TRBV30
TGTGCCTGCAGGGACAGAGGGGACCAAGAGACCCAGTACTTC
CACRDRGDQETQYF
>once|-|TRBJ1-3|TRBV7-2
TGTGCCAGCAGCCATGGGCATCACTCTGGAAACACCATATATTTT
CASSHGHHSGNTIYF
>-|TRBD2|TRBJ2-3|TRBV11-3
TGTGCCAGCAGCGGACGTAGCGGGAATACAGATACGCAGTATTTT
CASSGRSGNTDTQYF
>-|-|TRBJ2-1|TRBV9
TGTGCCAGCAGCGTAGCTTCCGGGGAAGTCTACAATGAGCAGTTCTTC
CASSVASGEVYNEQFF
>-|TRBD2|TRBJ2-2|TRBV2
TGTGCCAGCAGACCGGGACTAGGGATGACCGGGGAGCTGTTTTTT
CASRPGLGMTGELFF
>-|TRBD1|TRBJ2-7|TRBV6-5
TGTGCCAGCAGTTCGGACAGGGCCCTCTACGAGCAGTACTTC
CASSSDRALYEQYF
>-|TRBD2|TRBJ2-7|TRBV7-6
TGTGCCAGCAGCTTTCTAGCGGGAGGGAGCGAGCAGTACTTC
CASSFLAGGSEQYF
>-|-|TRBJ1-1|TRBV7-8
TGTGCCAGCAGCTATCAGGGGCGGAAGAACACTGAAGCTTTCTTT
CASSYQGRKNTEAFF
>-|-|TRBJ2-3|TRBV5-1
TGCGCCAGCAGCTTGGGCGGAAGCACAGATACGCAGTATTTT
CASSLGGSTDTQYF
>-|TRBD1|TRBJ2-7|TRBV5-4
TGTGCCAGCAGCCCGGTGAGGGACAGGGACTCCTACGAGCAGTACTTC
CASSPVRDRDSYEQYF
>-|-|TRBJ1-5|TRBV10-3
TGTGCCATCAGTGAGTCGTACAGGGACCAGCCCCAGCATTTT
CAISESYRDQPQHF
>-|-|TRBJ2-2|TRBV2
TGTGCCAGCAGTCCTCAGGGGGGCACCGGGGAGCTGTTTTTT
CASSPQGGTGELFF
>-|TRBD1|TRBJ2-3|TRBV30
TGTGCCTGGCTGGACAGGAGAGGCACAGATACGCAGTATTTT
CAWLDRRGTDTQYF
>-|-|TRBJ2-7|TRBV10-1
TGCGCCAGCAGTGAGTCGTGGCAGGGTGACGAGCAGTACTTC
CASSESWQGDEQYF
>-|-|TRBJ2-7|TRBV30
TGTGCCTGGAGTCCCGCCTACGAGCAGTACTTC
CAWSPAYEQYF